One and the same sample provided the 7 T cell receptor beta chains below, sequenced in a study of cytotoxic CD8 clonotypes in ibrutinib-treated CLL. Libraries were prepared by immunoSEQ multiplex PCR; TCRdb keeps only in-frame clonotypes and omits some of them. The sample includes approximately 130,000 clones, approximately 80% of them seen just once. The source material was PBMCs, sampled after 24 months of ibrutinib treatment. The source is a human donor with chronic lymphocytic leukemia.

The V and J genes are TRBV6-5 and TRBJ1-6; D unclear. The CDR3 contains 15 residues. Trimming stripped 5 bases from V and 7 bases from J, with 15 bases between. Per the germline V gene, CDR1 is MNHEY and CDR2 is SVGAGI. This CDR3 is CASSGARNGNSPLHF. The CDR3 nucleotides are TGTGCCAGCAGTGGCGCAAGGAACGGGAATTCACCCCTCCACTTT.

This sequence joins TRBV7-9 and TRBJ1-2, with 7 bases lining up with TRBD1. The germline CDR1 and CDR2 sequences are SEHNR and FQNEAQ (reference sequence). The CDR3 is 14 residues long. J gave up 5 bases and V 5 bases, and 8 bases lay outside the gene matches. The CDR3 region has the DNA TGTGCCAGCAGCCCCCGGACAGGACGGTATGGCTACACCTTC. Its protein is CASSPRTGRYGYTF.

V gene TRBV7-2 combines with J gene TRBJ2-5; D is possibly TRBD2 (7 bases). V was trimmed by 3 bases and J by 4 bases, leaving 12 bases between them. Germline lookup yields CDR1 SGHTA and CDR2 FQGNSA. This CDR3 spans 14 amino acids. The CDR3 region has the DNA TGTGCCAGCAGCTTCCGGGGGGCGGGAGAGACCCAGTACTTC. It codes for CASSFRGAGETQYF.

The CDR3 coding sequence is TGTGCCAGCAGCTCCGCAGGATCCTATGGCTACACCTTC. Translation gives CASSSAGSYGYTF. The genes are TRBV11-2 and TRBJ1-2; unclear D gene. Looked up from germline, CDR1 is SGHAT and CDR2 is FQNNGV. The CDR3 is 13 amino acids. V was shortened by 4 bases and J by 4 bases, with 10 bases between the two germline ends.

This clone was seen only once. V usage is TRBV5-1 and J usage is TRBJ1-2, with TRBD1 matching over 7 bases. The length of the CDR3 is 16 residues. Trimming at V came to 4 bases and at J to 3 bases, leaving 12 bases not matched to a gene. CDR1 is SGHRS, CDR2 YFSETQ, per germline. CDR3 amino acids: CASSKDRQGPDYGYTF. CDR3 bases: TGCGCCAGCAGCAAGGACCGACAGGGTCCAGACTATGGCTACACCTTC.

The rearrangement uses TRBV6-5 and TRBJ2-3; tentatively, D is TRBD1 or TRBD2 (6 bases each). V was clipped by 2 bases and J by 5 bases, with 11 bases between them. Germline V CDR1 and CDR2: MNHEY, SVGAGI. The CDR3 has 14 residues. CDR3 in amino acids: CASSYDGGKDTQYF. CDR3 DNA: TGTGCCAGCAGTTACGACGGGGGCAAAGATACGCAGTATTTT.

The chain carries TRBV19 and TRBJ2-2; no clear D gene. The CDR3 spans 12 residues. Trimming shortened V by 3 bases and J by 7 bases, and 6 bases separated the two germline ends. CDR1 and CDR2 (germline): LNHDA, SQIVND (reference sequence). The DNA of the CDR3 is TGTGCCAGTAGTATTGGGATCGGGGAGCTGTTTTTT. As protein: CASSIGIGELFF. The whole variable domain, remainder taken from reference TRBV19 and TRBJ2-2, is DGGITQSPKYLFRKEGQNVTLSCEQNLNHDAMYWYRQDPGQGLRLIYYSQIVNDFQKGDIAEGYSVSREKKESFPLTVTSAQKNPTAFYLCASSIGIGELFFGEGSRLTVL.